Presented here are 5 T cell receptor beta chains from one specimen sequenced in a study of shared clonotypes between healthy human individuals (dated by TCRdb to about 2020). CD8 naive samples consisted of CD45RO-negative cells that were positively selected for CCR7, yielding a CD45RA+CCR7+ population without TemRA cells. Library preparation was by the immunoSEQ multiplex PCR assay. TCRdb obtained this table from immuneACCESS and retained in-frame rearrangements with V and J assigned. These tables miss some clones; where compared with another copy, unresolved V genes account for less than half of the shortfall, and the remainder is unexplained. This sample holds approximately 740,000 clones; about 91% were observed only once. The biggest ten clones account for more than 20% of the sample. Material for sequencing was naive CD8+ T cells sorted from blood. The sample's cell subset or site label, decoded: CD45RA+CCR7+. The receptor set was obtained from a man in his thirties or forties in good health.

This clone was counted between two and nine times. The chain links TRBV9 to TRBJ2-1, with 14 positions matching TRBD2. CDR1 is SGDLS and CDR2 is YYNGEE in the germline V gene. Trimming at V came to 3 bases and at J to 8 bases, leaving 1 base not matched to a gene. The CDR3 has 14 residues. The CDR3 protein is CASSAGLAGDEQFF. In DNA form, the CDR3 reads TGTGCCAGCAGCGCGGGACTAGCGGGAGATGAGCAGTTCTTC.

The gene calls are TRBV10-3 and TRBJ1-5, with 8 bases fitting TRBD1. This CDR3 spans 20 amino acids. After removal of 0 bases from V and 2 bases from J, the junction contained 15 bases not matched to a gene. Per the germline V gene, CDR1 is ENHRY and CDR2 is SYGVKD. CDR3 residues: CAISESIFIGAGGGNQPQHF. The CDR3 nucleotides read TGTGCCATCAGTGAGTCGATTTTTATAGGGGCAGGGGGCGGCAATCAGCCCCAGCATTTT.

The chain couples TRBV9 to TRBJ1-5; TRBD1 is a possible D gene (6 bases). With 4 bases removed from V and 1 base from J, the gap between germline ends came to 18 bases. This CDR3 is built from 17 residues. Germline V CDR1 and CDR2: SGDLS, YYNGEE. This CDR3 is CASSLTQGFNSNQPQHF. The CDR3 DNA reads as TGTGCCAGCAGCTTGACTCAGGGGTTTAACAGCAATCAGCCCCAGCATTTT.

The V call is TRBV7-9, the J call TRBJ2-1, with 12 bases lining up with TRBD2. Germline V CDR1 and CDR2: SEHNR, FQNEAQ (reference sequence). V was pared by 6 bases and J by 3 bases, with 9 bases of the junction left unmatched. The CDR3 sequence is 17 residues long. The CDR3 DNA sequence: TGTGCCAGCAGGACGACTAGCGGGAGTAGGATCTACAATGAGCAGTTCTTC. Translating gives CASRTTSGSRIYNEQFF.

The gene calls are TRBV27 and TRBJ2-7; 8 nucleotides line up with TRBD1. Unmatched junction bases numbered 10, after V lost 6 bases and J lost 6 bases. The CDR3 is 14 amino acids. The V gene's germline CDR1 is MNHEY and CDR2 SMNVEV (reference sequence). CDR3 coding DNA: TGTGCCAGCAGCCCAGGACAGGGCTGGCTCGAGCAGTACTTC. Translation: CASSPGQGWLEQYF.